Sequencing of this T cell receptor (beta chain) was carried out in a study of cytomegalovirus exposure and HLA in healthy donors. The PCR contained 60 Vbeta and 13 Jbeta primers. The data were produced by immunoSEQ multiplex PCR, yet TCRdb's version contains in-frame clones alone and is incomplete. The repertoire includes approximately 130,000 clones, 75% of them detected once, and just under 3% sits in the top ten. Regarding this clone: Antigen unknown.

The study's findings and limits: A cluster of highly shared sequence variants was likely a sequencing artifact. In a later analysis, HLA-associated beta chains showed higher expansion and lower generation probabilities than comparable chains. Later analysis demonstrated an association between a missense DCLRE1C variant and TCR beta V- and J-gene trimming.

The CDR3 runs to 14 residues. V lost 3 bases and J lost 4, with 12 bases in between. Germline CDR1 MDHEN, CDR2 SYDVKM. The V gene is TRBV28, the J gene TRBJ1-2; D is perhaps TRBD1 (5 bases). The sequence was obtained from a woman in her thirties or forties in good health and CMV-seropositive. Sequenced sample: PBMCs. The CDR3 loop reads CASSLGLNLYGYTF. In DNA form, the CDR3 reads TGTGCCAGCAGTTTGGGACTAAACCTCTATGGCTACACCTTC.